This T cell receptor beta chain appears in the sequencing data of a study of Ad26.COV2.S vaccination and SARS-CoV-2 variants. Study-level background: Dosing was one shot or two shots 56 days apart.

Indicated treatment: over 15 received Ad26.COV2.S at low or high dose, single or two shots; a few received placebo; per-sample allocation not given. Sampling was performed 63 days after the first vaccine or placebo injection. Boston hosted the donor, who was an adult aged 18-55 years. Germline-derived CDR1 and CDR2 are GTSNPN and SVGIG (reference sequence). The CDR3 length is 13 residues. The method was immunoSEQ multiplex PCR; TCRdb's version includes in-frame clones alone and lacks a portion of them. The sample shows about half a million clones, 80% to 90% of them seen only once. V usage is TRBV30 and J usage is TRBJ1-2; D not resolved. Here the sequenced sample was peripheral blood, taken in a trial of Ad26.COV2.S vaccine versus placebo. The receptor was derived from a person aged 18-60 years who received the Ad26.COV2.S COVID-19 vaccine or a placebo. CDR3 DNA sequence: TGTGCTCAAGGGCGGGTGGCTAACTATGGCTACACCTTC. As protein: CAQGRVANYGYTF. Drawing the rest from reference TRBV30 and TRBJ1-2, the complete variable domain is SQTIHQWPATLVQPVGSPLSLECTVEGTSNPNLYWYRQAAGRGLQLLFYSVGIGQISSEVPQNLSASRPQDRQFILSSKKLLLSDSGFYLCAQGRVANYGYTFGSGTRLTVV.